Following are 26 T cell receptor beta chains from one sample sequenced in a study of cytomegalovirus exposure and HLA in healthy donors. The primer mix had 60 Vbeta and 13 Jbeta primers. The data were produced by immunoSEQ multiplex PCR, yet TCRdb's version contains in-frame clones alone and is incomplete. The table includes 110,000 to 150,000 clones, 73% detected once. Sequenced material: PBMCs. The receptor source for this set is a woman aged 40 to 50 in good health and CMV-seronegative.

Notes on this clone: A junction end diverges from the germline sequence, so it may reflect a read error. The chain joins TRBV6-5 to TRBJ2-7, with TRBD2 identical over 7 bases. The CDR3 has 12 residues. Germline values: CDR1 MNHEY, CDR2 SVGAGI. CDR3 nucleotides: TGTACCAGCAGTTCTAGCGGTGGCGAGCAGTACTTC. Translating gives CTSSSSGGEQYF.

This clone was detected a few times. The DNA for the CDR3 is TGTGCCAGCAGTTTATATAGCGGGGGTTCCTACGAGCAGTACGTC. Translated, it gives CASSLYSGGSYEQYV. This chain links TRBV28 with TRBJ2-7; 9 positions agree with TRBD2. V lost 1 base and J lost 1; bases outside the gene matches: 2. Germline V gives CDR1 MDHEN, CDR2 SYDVKM. The CDR3 has 15 residues.

This chain uses TRBV7-9 with TRBJ1-2; D is ambiguous. The germline V gene encodes CDR1 SEHNR and CDR2 FQNEAQ (reference sequence). CDR3 length: 14 residues. V lost 4 bases and J lost 3, with 12 bases in between. CDR3 amino acids: CASSSPSADYGYTF. CDR3 bases: TGTGCCAGCAGCTCCCCCTCAGCGGACTATGGCTACACCTTC.

The chain employs TRBV6-6 and TRBJ2-7; D unclear. Per the germline V gene, CDR1 is MNHNY and CDR2 is SVGAGI (reference sequence). V was pared by 5 bases and J by 1 base, with 9 bases between. This CDR3 is 13 amino acids long. The CDR3 DNA reads TGTGCCAGCAGTCACACCCCGTCCTACGAGCAGTACTTC. Its protein product is CASSHTPSYEQYF.

The chain joins TRBV5-1 to TRBJ2-5, with D possibly matching TRBD2 (6 bases). V was shortened by 0 bases and J by 3 bases, with 15 bases between the two germline ends. Germline V gene lookup returns CDR1 SGHRS and CDR2 YFSETQ. CDR3 length: 16 residues. The CDR3 region has the DNA TGCGCCAGCAGCTTGGACTGGGGGGATCGGGAAGAGACCCAGTACTTC. Amino acid sequence: CASSLDWGDREETQYF.

V gene TRBV9 combines with J gene TRBJ1-6; 10 nucleotides agree with TRBD1. V shed 0 bases and J 10 bases; nucleotides not matched to a gene: 1. Germline V gene data show CDR1 as SGDLS and CDR2 as YYNGEE. The CDR3 spans 14 residues. Here the CDR3 DNA reads TGTGCCAGCAGCGTAGAGGGACAGGGGTCACCCCTCCACTTT. It encodes CASSVEGQGSPLHF.

The chain is built from TRBV7-2 and TRBJ2-5; TRBD2 is a possible D gene (5 bases). This CDR3 is built from 12 residues. Germline CDR1 reads SGHTA; CDR2 reads FQGNSA. Trimming took 10 bases from V and 2 from J, leaving 11 bases between them. The CDR3 sequence is CATQLDQETQYF. In DNA, the CDR3 is TGTGCCACCCAACTAGATCAAGAGACCCAGTACTTC.

The rearrangement uses TRBV4-1 and TRBJ2-1; TRBD2 matches 9 bases. Trimming cost V 3 bases and J 7 bases; bases outside gene matches: 4. Germline V gene sequence: CDR1 MGHRA, CDR2 YSYEKL. CDR3 length: 14 amino acids. The CDR3 DNA follows: TGCGCCAGCAGCCAGCGGGGGGGGCCGAATGAGCAGTTCTTC. Amino acids: CASSQRGGPNEQFF.

V gene TRBV18 combines with J gene TRBJ1-1; 8 bases fit TRBD1. Germline V lookup: CDR1 KGHSH, CDR2 LQKENI. The CDR3 contains 13 residues. J lost 2 bases, V lost 6 bases, and 2 bases had no gene match. The CDR3: CASSQGANTEAFF. Written as DNA, the CDR3 is TGTGCCAGCTCCCAGGGGGCAAACACTGAAGCTTTCTTT. Supplemented by reference TRBV18 and TRBJ1-1, the full variable domain reads NAGVMQNPRHLVRRRGQEARLRCSPMKGHSHVYWYRQLPEEGLKFMVYLQKENIIDESGMPKERFSAEFPKEGPSILRIQQVVRGDSAAYFCASSQGANTEAFFGQGTRLTVV.

To note about this clone: Other DNA sequences in the sample encode the same CDR3. The chain is built from TRBV28 and TRBJ2-1; TRBD2 aligns across 15 bases. V was clipped by 6 bases and J by 9 bases; unmatched bases: 6. CDR1 is MDHEN, CDR2 SYDVKM, per germline. The CDR3 contains 15 residues. The CDR3 region is CASRWTSGGASEQFF. The CDR3 DNA reads as TGTGCCAGCAGGTGGACTAGCGGGGGGGCGAGTGAGCAGTTCTTC.

The chain couples TRBV11-3 to TRBJ2-7; 10 bases map to TRBD1. In germline, CDR1 is SGHNT, CDR2 YENEEA. This CDR3 has 15 amino acids. Trimming removed 1 base from V and 3 bases from J; junction bases left unmatched: 3. The CDR3 nucleotides are TGTGCCAGCAGCTTAGGAAGGACAGGGGGCTACGAGCAGTACTTC. Translation: CASSLGRTGGYEQYF.

The chain has TRBV9 and TRBJ2-1; 14 bases match TRBD2. Per the germline V gene, CDR1 is SGDLS and CDR2 is YYNGEE. V was pared by 4 bases and J by 0 bases, with 6 bases of the junction left unmatched. CDR3 length: 18 residues. CDR3 nucleotide sequence: TGTGCCAGCAGCCCGACTAGCGGGGGGGGAAGCTCCTACAATGAGCAGTTCTTC. Amino acid sequence: CASSPTSGGGSSYNEQFF.

This chain links TRBV7-9 with TRBJ2-7; 8 bases match TRBD2. Germline values: CDR1 SEHNR, CDR2 FQNEAQ (reference sequence). The V and J ends lost 1 base and 0 bases, in that order; junction bases with no gene match: 8. The CDR3 loop spans 17 amino acids. CDR3 nucleotides: TGTGCCAGCAGCTTAGAAAGATTAGCGGGGAGCTCCTACGAGCAGTACTTC. Translating it yields CASSLERLAGSSYEQYF. Variable domain in full (rest from reference TRBV7-9 and TRBJ2-7): DTGVSQNPRHKITKRGQNVTFRCDPISEHNRLYWYRQTLGQGPEFLTYFQNEAQLEKSRLLSDRFSAERPKGSFSTLEIQRTEQGDSAMYLCASSLERLAGSSYEQYFGPGTRLTVT.

The V and J genes are TRBV5-4 and TRBJ2-7, with D possibly TRBD1 on 5 matching bases. Trimming removed 4 bases from V and 3 bases from J, with 11 bases in between. Looked up from germline, CDR1 is SGHNT and CDR2 is YYREEE (reference sequence). The CDR3 sequence is 13 residues long. The CDR3 sequence is CASSETVNYEQYF. CDR3 bases: TGTGCCAGCAGCGAGACAGTAAACTACGAGCAGTACTTC.

This clone appeared a few times. The rearrangement uses TRBV27 and TRBJ2-2; D possibly corresponds to TRBD1 (5 bases). Trimming stripped 6 bases from V and 6 bases from J, with 17 bases between. The CDR3 runs to 15 residues. Germline CDR1 and CDR2: MNHEY and SMNVEV (reference sequence). The CDR3 region is CASSPLGARSGELFF. CDR3 DNA sequence: TGTGCCAGCAGCCCGCTTGGGGCTAGGTCCGGGGAGCTGTTTTTT.

The J gene is TRBJ2-3, the V gene TRBV7-9; possible D gene TRBD2, 6 bases. The CDR3 is 16 residues long. The ends were cut back, 5 bases at V and 1 base at J, with 16 bases in the middle. Germline CDR1 SEHNR, CDR2 FQNEAQ (reference sequence). DNA for the CDR3: TGTGCCAGCAGCGTAACCCCCTCGGGGGGCACAGATACGCAGTATTTT. Its translation is CASSVTPSGGTDTQYF.

The chain is built from TRBV11-2 and TRBJ2-7; 8 bases align to TRBD1. The CDR3 extends over 16 amino acids. The V segment lost 1 base and the J segment 4 bases; nucleotides outside the gene matches: 9. Germline V lookup: CDR1 SGHAT, CDR2 FQNNGV. Written as DNA, the CDR3 is TGTGCCAGCAGCTTAGGGGGACAGGATGTATGGTACGAGCAGTACTTC. This codes for CASSLGGQDVWYEQYF.

The gene calls are TRBV5-1 and TRBJ2-3; D might be TRBD1 (5 bases). The V and J ends lost 0 bases and 12 bases respectively, with 8 bases between them. The germline CDR1 and CDR2 sequences are SGHRS and YFSETQ. CDR3 size: 11 residues. CDR3 sequence: CASSLEGPQYF. In DNA, the CDR3 is TGCGCCAGCAGCTTGGAGGGGCCCCAGTATTTT.

The gene calls are TRBV4-1 and TRBJ2-5; 14 positions agree with TRBD2. This CDR3 comprises 16 residues. CDR1 and CDR2 (germline): MGHRA, YSYEKL. The junction had 3 bases not matched to a gene; V was cut back by 3 bases and J by 3 bases. CDR3 loop: CASSHGLAGGEETQYF. Here the CDR3 DNA reads TGCGCCAGCAGCCACGGACTAGCGGGGGGCGAAGAGACCCAGTACTTC.

CDR3 bases: TGTGCCAGCAGCTTATTCACAGGTGGGACTAGCACAGATACGCAGTATTTT. The encoded protein is CASSLFTGGTSTDTQYF. The rearrangement uses TRBV7-2 and TRBJ2-3, with D possibly being TRBD2 (6 bases). The CDR3 covers 17 residues. The germline gives CDR1 SGHTA, CDR2 FQGNSA. Trimming shortened V by 2 bases and J by 0 bases, and 15 bases separated the two germline ends.

The chain combines TRBV5-4 with TRBJ1-2; D call uncertain. Trimming took 0 bases from V and 1 from J, leaving 16 bases between them. The V gene's germline CDR1 is SGHNT and CDR2 YYREEE (reference sequence). The CDR3 is 17 residues long. The DNA of the CDR3 is TGTGCCAGCAGCTTGGGACCCGGGAGCCTAGATAACTATGGCTACACCTTC. As protein: CASSLGPGSLDNYGYTF.

This chain links TRBV19 with TRBJ2-2, with 7 bases matching TRBD1. The CDR3 has 16 residues. The ends lost 4 bases at V and 2 bases at J; junction bases unmatched: 7. The germline V gene encodes CDR1 LNHDA and CDR2 SQIVND (reference sequence). The CDR3 sequence: CASSRTRDSNTGELFF. As DNA, the CDR3 is TGTGCCAGTAGTAGGACCCGGGACAGTAACACCGGGGAGCTGTTTTTT.

J is TRBJ1-4 and V is TRBV28; 9 bases fit TRBD1. CDR1 is MDHEN and CDR2 is SYDVKM in the germline V gene. With 6 bases clipped from V and 7 bases from J, the junction kept 18 bases outside the gene matches. This CDR3 is 18 amino acids long. This chain's CDR3 is CASSSRGTGTSLVEKLFF. CDR3 nucleotides: TGTGCCAGCAGCTCTCGTGGGACAGGGACAAGCTTGGTTGAAAAACTGTTTTTT.

The genes are TRBV29-1 and TRBJ2-1; the match to TRBD2 covers 7 bases. Germline V gene data show CDR1 as SQVTM and CDR2 as ANQGSEA. V was pared by 3 bases and J by 4 bases, with 9 bases of the junction left unmatched. The CDR3 totals 15 residues. The CDR3 here is CSVDQSAGLYNEQFF. As DNA, the CDR3 is TGCAGCGTTGATCAGTCGGCGGGACTATACAATGAGCAGTTCTTC.

This chain joins TRBV6-6 and TRBJ2-7; TRBD2 is a possible D gene (6 bases). The CDR3 runs to 14 residues. Germline V gene data show CDR1 as MNHNY and CDR2 as SVGAGI (reference sequence). The V gene lost 6 bases and the J gene lost 0 bases, with 12 bases spanning the gap. The CDR3 nucleotides are TGTGCCAGCAGGAGCGGGTTGAGCTCCTACGAGCAGTACTTC. It codes for CASRSGLSSYEQYF.

The CDR3 sequence: CASSRRGGGEKLFF. DNA for the CDR3: TGTGCCAGCAGCCGGAGGGGAGGTGGTGAAAAACTGTTTTTT. J is TRBJ1-4 and V is TRBV7-9; D possibly corresponds to TRBD1 (5 bases). The V gene lost 5 bases and the J gene lost 7 bases, with 14 bases spanning the gap. The germline V gene has CDR1 SEHNR and CDR2 FQNEAQ (reference sequence). The CDR3 contains 14 residues.